This T cell receptor beta chain came from a study of CD8 T cells in Susac syndrome. TEMRA cells were FACS-enriched, unlike CD8+ and CD4+ T cells, which were negatively isolated. Reverse transcription of about 0.45 to 1 ug RNA was carried out with random hexamers. The authors amplified TCR beta CDR3 across 54 Vbeta and 13 Jbeta using immunoSEQ multiplex PCR. TCRdb re-called the immunoSEQ multiplex PCR reads through MiXCR, storing one row per CDR3 protein. This table holds about 200,000 distinct CDR3 sequences, 80% to 95% found once. The CDR3 is 13 amino acids. CDR1 MNHEY and CDR2 SMNVEV come from the germline V gene (reference sequence). V lost 2 bases, J lost 6 bases, and 10 bases lay in between.

The chain links TRBV27 to TRBJ1-1; no firm D call. This clonotype originated in a human donor with multiple sclerosis. The material sequenced was CD8+ T cells from PBMCs. The CDR3 loop is CASSLSEGSEAFF. The CDR3 DNA is TGTGCCAGCAGTTTAAGTGAGGGATCTGAAGCTTTCTTT.